These 2 T cell receptor beta chains originate from one sample sequenced in a study of Tregs in tolerant kidney transplant recipients (dated by TCRdb to about 2019). This sample's time point label indicates: blood sample drawn before combined kidney and bone marrow transplant. Receptor libraries were prepared by the immunoSEQ multiplex PCR assay. TCRdb retrieved this table from immuneACCESS and kept in-frame rearrangements only. Not all clones are present; in checked studies, unresolved V genes account for under half, and no reason is known for the remainder. For this sample, the table gives approximately 30,000 clones. The ten largest clones take up over 13% of the sample. The sequenced sample was CD8+ T cells from blood, obtained before the transplant. The receptors here all came from a human donor who received a combined kidney and bone marrow transplant.

The CDR3 protein is CATTDGQEIAKLFF. CDR3 bases read: TGTGCCACCACCGACGGTCAGGAAATCGCAAAA. V and J are TRBV6-2 or TRBV6-3 and TRBJ1-4; D is unresolved. The CDR3 goes on 3 residues after the read ends, and that part is filled in from the germline J gene. Trimming shortened V by 10 bases and J by 10 bases, and 22 bases separated the two germline ends. Germline values: CDR1 MNHEY, CDR2 SVGEGT. This CDR3 is built from 14 residues.

Points on this clone: The read falls 3 residues short of the CDR3 end, and the missing part is taken from the germline J gene. V and J are TRBV7-6 and TRBJ2-3, with 7 nucleotides matching TRBD1. The germline gives CDR1 SGHVS, CDR2 FNYEAQ. This CDR3 has 15 residues. The V segment lost 5 bases and the J segment 4 bases; nucleotides outside the gene matches: 9. The DNA read from the CDR3 is TGTGCCAGCAGCCATCGACAGGGTATATCAGATACG. The encoded protein is CASSHRQGISDT. The full CDR3 reads CASSHRQGISDTQYF.